A selection of T cell receptor beta chains follows, all from one sample in a study of patients and donors after allogeneic stem cell transplantation. TCRdb analysed the RT-PCR reads with MiXCR anew, one entry per CDR3 protein. The repertoire holds approximately 200,000 distinct CDR3 sequences, 41% seen once, with less than 40% in the top ten. Sequencing was done on a sample of blood, either unsorted or a sorted T cell fraction (not recorded which). These receptors were obtained from a human donor who was either an allogeneic HSCT recipient or a stem cell or donor lymphocyte infusion donor (not recorded which). It is not recorded whose cells these are; they may come from a transplant donor. CDR3s include the opening cysteine and the closing phenylalanine or tryptophan. A D gene is named only where the DNA matches it firmly. The size of a clone is reported for some rows only, either as once, few or many, or as a class for expanded clones.

clone_size j_call v_call d_call cdr3_aa cdr3_nt
few TRBJ1-4 TRBV12-3/TRBV12-4 TRBD1 CASRLGTGGGEKLFF TGTGCCAGCAGACTTGGGACAGGGGGTGGTGAAAAACTGTTTTTT
. TRBJ2-1 TRBV7-6 . CASSWRGRRMGEQFF TGTGCCAGCAGCTGGAGGGGCCGCAGAATGGGTGAGCAGTTCTTC
few TRBJ1-1 TRBV27 . CASSFHGQLNTEAFF TGTGCCAGCAGTTTCCATGGACAGTTGAACACTGAAGCTTTCTTT
. TRBJ2-7 TRBV12-3/TRBV12-4 TRBD2 CASSPLIPTSGSSYEQYF TGTGCCAGCAGTCCTCTAATACCGACTAGCGGGAGTTCCTACGAGCAGTACTTC
few TRBJ2-5 TRBV24-1 . CATSDKQETQYF TGTGCCACCAGTGATAAGCAGGAGACCCAGTACTTC
. TRBJ1-1 TRBV6-6 . CASTQDAGLSNTEAFF TGTGCCAGCACCCAAGACGCGGGGCTGTCGAACACTGAAGCTTTCTTT
. TRBJ1-4 TRBV6-5 . CASSTGQLVNEKLFF TGTGCCAGCAGTACCGGACAGCTTGTGAATGAAAAACTGTTTTTT
. TRBJ1-2 TRBV6-5 TRBD1 CASSPGQGSNYGYTF TGTGCCAGCAGCCCCGGACAGGGAAGCAACTATGGCTACACCTTC
few TRBJ2-3 TRBV28 TRBD2 CASRLAESTDTQYF TGTGCCAGCAGACTAGCGGAAAGCACAGATACGCAGTATTTT
. TRBJ2-1 TRBV5-1 TRBD1 CASSIDRDNEQFF TGCGCCAGCAGCATTGACAGGGACAATGAGCAGTTCTTC
. TRBJ2-4 TRBV5-1 . CASSPDSQPAKNIQYF TGCGCCAGCAGCCCTGACTCGCAACCAGCCAAAAACATTCAGTACTTC
. TRBJ1-4 TRBV6-1 TRBD1 CASSEGTENEKLFF TGTGCCAGCAGTGAGGGGACAGAAAATGAAAAACTGTTTTTT
. TRBJ1-2 TRBV27 . CASSFGGLGGYGYTF TGTGCCAGCAGTTTTGGGGGTCTTGGGGGCTATGGCTACACCTTC
few TRBJ1-4 TRBV2 . CASSESPGLSSEKLFF TGTGCCAGCAGCGAATCTCCGGGACTAAGTAGTGAAAAACTGTTTTTT
. TRBJ1-5 TRBV6-2/TRBV6-3 TRBD1 CASSYQRQGDQPQHF TGTGCCAGCAGTTACCAGCGGCAGGGGGATCAGCCCCAGCATTTT
few TRBJ2-1 TRBV27 TRBD2 CASSPSGIRYNEQFF TGTGCCAGCAGTCCTAGCGGGATAAGGTACAATGAGCAGTTCTTC
few TRBJ2-2 TRBV12-3/TRBV12-4 TRBD1 CASRGDRGRTGELFF TGTGCCAGCAGGGGAGACAGGGGGCGTACCGGGGAGCTGTTTTTT
once TRBJ1-2 TRBV3-1 . CARSLSRAGYTF TGTGCCAGGAGCCTATCCAGGGCCGGCTACACCTTC
few TRBJ2-3 TRBV2 TRBD1 CASSEGQGETDTQYF TGTGCCAGCAGTGAGGGACAGGGAGAGACAGATACGCAGTATTTT
. TRBJ2-7 TRBV4-2 . CASSQVVPMEGLYEQYF TGTGCCAGCAGCCAAGTAGTCCCAATGGAAGGTTTGTACGAGCAGTACTTC
few TRBJ2-5 TRBV15 TRBD2 CATSRGSLAGKETQYF TGTGCCACCAGCAGAGGTTCGCTAGCGGGAAAAGAGACCCAGTACTTC
few TRBJ1-3 TRBV29-1 . CGFQGLSGNTIYF TGCGGTTTCCAGGGACTCTCTGGAAACACCATATATTTT
. TRBJ2-1 TRBV29-1 . CSARAGTTKDEQFF TGCAGCGCCCGAGCCGGGACGACCAAGGATGAGCAGTTCTTC
. TRBJ1-1 TRBV9 . CASSAGERAFF TGTGCCAGCAGCGCCGGGGAGCGAGCTTTCTTT
. TRBJ2-1 TRBV9 TRBD2 CASSPRTSGALSSYNEQFF TGTGCCAGCAGCCCACGGACTAGCGGAGCTCTCAGCTCCTACAATGAGCAGTTCTTC
. TRBJ2-3 TRBV5-1 . CASSLGREDTQYF TGCGCCAGCAGCTTGGGCAGGGAAGATACGCAGTATTTT
few TRBJ1-2 TRBV30 . CAWSVLGGYTF TGTGCCTGGAGTGTACTAGGTGGCTACACCTTC
. TRBJ2-7 TRBV12-3/TRBV12-4 . CASSLDSIEQYF TGTGCCAGCAGTCTTGACAGTATCGAGCAGTACTTC
few TRBJ1-6 TRBV28 . CASSSDSYNSPLHF TGTGCCAGCAGTTCCGACAGTTATAATTCACCCCTCCACTTT
. TRBJ2-3 TRBV7-8 TRBD2 CASSPSGRDTQYF TGTGCCAGCAGCCCCAGCGGGAGAGATACGCAGTATTTT
. TRBJ1-2 TRBV12-3/TRBV12-4 TRBD1 CASSERGTGVEGYTF TGTGCCAGCAGTGAACGGGGGACAGGGGTCGAAGGCTACACCTTC
few TRBJ1-1 TRBV12-3/TRBV12-4 TRBD1 CASFPGGNTEAFF TGTGCCAGCTTCCCAGGGGGGAACACTGAAGCTTTCTTT
. TRBJ1-5 TRBV7-8 TRBD1 CASSSNRGDQPQHF TGTGCCAGCAGCTCCAACAGGGGGGATCAGCCCCAGCATTTT
. TRBJ2-5 TRBV7-8 . CASSLVRKQETQYF TGTGCCAGCAGCCTAGTCAGAAAACAAGAGACCCAGTACTTC
. TRBJ2-3 TRBV21-1 . CASSHRASGSSDTQYF TGTGCCAGCAGCCACCGGGCCAGCGGGAGTTCAGATACGCAGTATTTT
. TRBJ2-1 TRBV5-6 TRBD2 CASSALAGGDNEQFF TGTGCCAGCAGCGCCCTAGCGGGAGGCGACAATGAGCAGTTCTTC
. TRBJ2-1 TRBV4-3 TRBD2 CASSQLTSGLYNEQFF TGCGCCAGCAGCCAACTTACTAGCGGGTTATACAATGAGCAGTTCTTC
. TRBJ1-2 TRBV27 . CASSFGVITIF TGTGCCAGCAGTTTCGGGGTAATCACCATCTTC
. TRBJ1-4 TRBV5-6 . CASSLATRRDEKLFF TGTGCCAGCAGCTTGGCGACGAGGAGGGATGAAAAACTGTTTTTT
. TRBJ2-5 TRBV4-2 . CASSQDLSGIQETQYF TGTGCCAGCAGCCAAGATCTGTCAGGAATCCAAGAGACCCAGTACTTC
. TRBJ1-5 TRBV20-1 . CSARSGGSNQPQHF TGCAGTGCTAGATCCGGCGGTAGCAATCAGCCCCAGCATTTT
few TRBJ1-1 TRBV19 . CASNPTGNTEAFF TGTGCCAGTAACCCGACAGGGAACACTGAAGCTTTCTTT
. TRBJ1-2 TRBV4-3 . CASSQGQSDSYGYTF TGCGCCAGCAGCCAAGGACAGTCCGACTCCTATGGCTACACCTTC
. TRBJ2-7 TRBV4-3 . CASSQGAGALNEQYF TGCGCCAGCAGCCAAGGTGCGGGGGCGTTGAACGAGCAGTACTTC
. TRBJ1-1 TRBV20-1 . CSARTGAEAFF TGCAGTGCTAGGACGGGGGCTGAAGCTTTCTTT
. TRBJ2-3 TRBV2 . CASSEAGTSTDTQYF TGTGCCAGCAGTGAAGCAGGGACTAGCACAGATACGCAGTATTTT
. TRBJ1-5 TRBV12-3/TRBV12-4 TRBD1 CASSLRTGGANQPQHF TGTGCCAGCAGTTTACGGACAGGGGGCGCGAATCAGCCCCAGCATTTT
. TRBJ2-7 TRBV9 . CASSVGPPQTYEQYF TGTGCCAGCAGCGTAGGGCCCCCTCAAACCTACGAGCAGTACTTC
. TRBJ2-1 TRBV27 . CASSFDWAYNEQFF TGTGCCAGCAGTTTCGACTGGGCCTACAATGAGCAGTTCTTC
. TRBJ1-1 TRBV7-9 . CASRAATEAFF TGTGCCAGCCGGGCAGCGACTGAAGCTTTCTTT
. TRBJ1-6 TRBV7-2 . CASSLLRLSGVGDSPLHF TGTGCCAGCAGCTTACTCCGGCTTTCGGGGGTGGGCGATTCACCCCTCCACTTT